This T cell receptor (beta chain) stems from a study of immune evolution from preneoplasia to lung adenocarcinoma. Patient tissue came from resections in Japan or China, 2014–2017. Premalignant or tumor cells were enriched by macro-dissection after pathologic assessment. Trimming cost V 5 bases and J 8 bases; bases outside gene matches: 7. Germline-derived CDR1 and CDR2 are SGHVS and FNYEAQ. The CDR3 is 13 residues long. Method: immunoSEQ multiplex PCR; TCRdb's copy keeps in-frame clones and lacks some. The profile shows 6,500 to 7,500 clones, around 79% of them singletons. The sequence derives from a person aged 70 to 79 with lung adenocarcinoma. Material for sequencing was FFPE minimally invasive lung adenocarcinoma tissue. The chain is built from TRBV7-6 and TRBJ1-2; the match to TRBD1 covers 8 bases. The CDR3 loop is CASSAQGAGGYTF. CDR3 nucleotide sequence: TGTGCCAGCAGCGCTCAGGGGGCTGGGGGCTACACCTTC.